These 19 T cell receptor beta chains came from one sample sequenced in a study of blood T cell repertoires in COVID-19. Clones were read by immunoSEQ multiplex PCR, and TCRdb kept only the in-frame ones, dropping some. The sample lists around 190,000 clones; around nine tenths were seen once. Sequenced: peripheral blood. Every receptor here comes from a man between 50 and 59 years old with COVID-19, enrolled during active disease.

This clone appeared a few times. The rearrangement joins TRBV5-4 to TRBJ1-1, with D hard to call. The V end lost 4 bases, the J end lost 0 bases, and 7 bases lay between the germline ends. The CDR3 contains 13 residues. Germline loops: CDR1 SGHNT, CDR2 YYREEE (reference sequence). The CDR3 sequence: CASSNSLNTEAFF. The CDR3 coding sequence is TGTGCCAGCAGCAATTCTTTGAACACTGAAGCTTTCTTT. The variable domain in full, completed from reference TRBV5-4 and TRBJ1-1, reads ETGVTQSPTHLIKTRGQQVTLRCSSQSGHNTVSWYQQALGQGPQFIFQYYREEENGRGNFPPRFSGLQFPNYSSELNVNALELDDSALYLCASSNSLNTEAFFGQGTRLTVV.

The gene calls are TRBV29-1 and TRBJ2-1; 11 bases match TRBD1. This CDR3 is 16 amino acids long. The germline V gene encodes CDR1 SQVTM and CDR2 ANQGSEA. After removal of 0 bases from V and 9 bases from J, the junction contained 10 bases not matched to a gene. The CDR3 region has the DNA TGCAGCGTTGAAGATCGGTGGACAGGGGGCTTCCGTGAGCAGTTCTTC. Protein: CSVEDRWTGGFREQFF.

This sequence joins TRBV4-2 and TRBJ1-2; D not resolved. Germline CDR1 is LGHNA and CDR2 is YNFKEQ. The CDR3 totals 13 residues. With 0 bases removed from V and 13 bases from J, the gap between germline ends came to 15 bases. In DNA, the CDR3 is TGTGCCAGCAGCCAAGATCCCGACACCGTGGGCACCTTC. This gives the protein CASSQDPDTVGTF.

V usage is TRBV7-8 and J usage is TRBJ2-5, with 11 positions matching TRBD2. The CDR3 covers 15 residues. The junction had 10 bases not matched to a gene; V was cut back by 4 bases and J by 9 bases. CDR1 is SGHVS, CDR2 FQNEAQ, per germline. CDR3 region: CASSSGTSGRLAQYF. CDR3 in DNA: TGTGCCAGCAGCTCCGGGACTAGCGGCCGCTTGGCCCAGTACTTC.

This clone was detected once. The chain employs TRBV30 and TRBJ1-4; a weak D match, TRBD1 (6 bases). V dropped 2 bases and J dropped 8 bases, with 15 bases sitting between them. The CDR3 contains 14 residues. Germline V gene lookup returns CDR1 GTSNPN and CDR2 SVGIG (reference sequence). The CDR3: CAWSPRQVMEKLFF. Here the CDR3 DNA reads TGTGCCTGGAGTCCCAGACAGGTGATGGAAAAACTGTTTTTT.

This chain connects TRBV29-1 to TRBJ2-1; TRBD2 is a possible D gene (5 bases). V was pared by 7 bases and J by 3 bases, with 10 bases between. Germline V lookup: CDR1 SQVTM, CDR2 ANQGSEA. The CDR3 consists of 12 residues. The CDR3 DNA follows: TGCAGCGCTATGGACTTCTACAATGAGCAGTTCTTC. Its translation is CSAMDFYNEQFF.

The chain couples TRBV19 to TRBJ2-4, with D maybe TRBD2 (6 bases). Trimming took 4 bases from V and 0 from J, leaving 22 bases between them. Germline CDR1 is LNHDA and CDR2 is SQIVND (reference sequence). CDR3 size: 19 residues. CDR3 bases: TGTGCCAGTAGTAGGGACTCAGTACCGGATGCTATAGCCAAAAACATTCAGTACTTC. The encoded protein is CASSRDSVPDAIAKNIQYF.

The chain recombines TRBV3-1 (or the pseudogene TRBV3-2) with TRBJ1-1; possible D gene TRBD1, 6 bases. Trimming left V 4 bases short and J 6 bases short, with 9 bases between. The CDR3 is 12 amino acids. Per germline, CDR1 LGHDT and CDR2 YNNKEL (reference sequence). The DNA of the CDR3 is TGTGCCAGCAGCCGCAGGGGCGCTGAAGCTTTCTTT. Residues: CASSRRGAEAFF.

V gene TRBV5-1 combines with J gene TRBJ2-3; 9 nucleotides agree with TRBD1. With V trimmed by 2 bases and J by 6 bases, 7 bases remained unmatched. Germline V CDR1 and CDR2: SGHRS, YFSETQ. The CDR3 loop spans 15 amino acids. The CDR3 bases are TGCGCCAGCAGCTTTATACAGGGGGCATCGGATACGCAGTATTTT. Encoded protein: CASSFIQGASDTQYF. Combining the CDR3 with reference TRBV5-1 and TRBJ2-3 gives the whole variable domain KAGVTQTPRYLIKTRGQQVTLSCSPISGHRSVSWYQQTPGQGLQFLFEYFSETQRNKGNFPGRFSGRQFSNSRSEMNVSTLELGDSALYLCASSFIQGASDTQYFGPGTRLTVL.

The chain employs TRBV5-4 and TRBJ2-5, with D maybe TRBD2 (6 bases). There are 15 residues in the CDR3. Germline CDR1 and CDR2: SGHNT and YYREEE (reference sequence). Trimming cost V 0 bases and J 4 bases, with 13 bases left between them. The CDR3 nucleotides are TGTGCCAGCAGCTTGGAAGACCCCGGGGGAGAGACCCAGTACTTC. It specifies CASSLEDPGGETQYF. Looking up the rest from reference TRBV5-4 and TRBJ2-5 gives the full variable domain: ETGVTQSPTHLIKTRGQQVTLRCSSQSGHNTVSWYQQALGQGPQFIFQYYREEENGRGNFPPRFSGLQFPNYSSELNVNALELDDSALYLCASSLEDPGGETQYFGPGTRLLVL.

The chain couples TRBV28 to TRBJ1-6; no firm D call. The germline CDR1 and CDR2 sequences are MDHEN and SYDVKM. This CDR3 has 13 amino acids. Trimming removed 3 bases at V and 6 bases at J, with 6 bases between. The CDR3 DNA follows: TGTGCCAGCAGTTTCGGGTTTAATTCACCCCTCCACTTT. Encoded protein: CASSFGFNSPLHF.

The chain employs TRBV29-1 and TRBJ2-1, with D possibly matching TRBD1 (7 bases). Trimming removed 7 bases from V and 3 bases from J, with 13 bases in between. The germline CDR1 and CDR2 sequences are SQVTM and ANQGSEA. CDR3 length equals 13 residues. CDR3 nucleotide sequence: TGCAGCGCTAGACAGGGAGGCTACAATGAGCAGTTCTTC. Translating it yields CSARQGGYNEQFF.

This clone was counted only a few times. The V and J genes are TRBV5-3 and TRBJ2-7, with 7 bases that match TRBD1. TRBV5-3 is classed as an ORF, of uncertain function. J lost 3 bases, V lost 5 bases, and 5 bases had no gene match. The CDR3 loop spans 13 amino acids. The CDR3 protein is CARRADRDYEQYF. DNA of the CDR3: TGTGCCAGAAGGGCTGACAGGGACTACGAGCAGTACTTC.

The J gene is TRBJ2-2, the V gene TRBV2, with TRBD2 matching over 7 bases. In germline, CDR1 is SNHLY, CDR2 FYNNEI. CDR3 length: 13 residues. J lost 7 bases, V lost 8 bases, and 7 bases had no gene match. The CDR3 protein is CASSTERGGELFF. CDR3 bases: TGTGCCAGCTCCACCGAGCGGGGCGGGGAGCTGTTTTTT.

This clone was observed once. Other DNA sequences within the sample encode an identical CDR3. The V and J genes are TRBV13 and TRBJ2-3; TRBD2 might be the D (5 bases). Germline V lookup: CDR1 PRHDT, CDR2 FYEKMQ (reference sequence). The CDR3 extends over 15 amino acids. Trimming took 1 base from V and 0 from J, leaving 8 bases between them. The CDR3 nucleotides are TGTGCCAGCAGCTTAGTGGGCGGGAGCACAGATACGCAGTATTTT. This encodes CASSLVGGSTDTQYF.

The chain is built from TRBV6-5 and TRBJ2-7, with TRBD2 matching 7 bases. Trimming cost V 9 bases and J 0 bases; bases outside gene matches: 5. The germline CDR1 and CDR2 sequences are MNHEY and SVGAGI. This CDR3 is 13 amino acids long. The chain's CDR3 is CASSREVSYEQYF. CDR3 nucleotides: TGTGCCAGTTCTCGGGAGGTCTCCTACGAGCAGTACTTC.

A word on this clone: Additional DNA sequences in this sample encode the identical CDR3. The rearrangement joins TRBV18 to TRBJ2-7, with 10 bases aligning to TRBD1. After removal of 3 bases from V and 4 bases from J, the junction contained 6 bases not matched to a gene. CDR1 KGHSH and CDR2 LQKENI come from the germline V gene. This CDR3 comprises 15 residues. The CDR3 is CASSPGQGGLYEQYF. The DNA for the CDR3 is TGTGCCAGCTCACCCGGACAGGGGGGATTATACGAGCAGTACTTC.

The CDR3 region is CATSKGGVDNQPQHF. The CDR3 coding sequence is TGTGCCACCAGCAAAGGGGGTGTCGACAATCAGCCCCAGCATTTT. V gene TRBV15 combines with J gene TRBJ1-5; TRBD1 might be the D (6 bases). In germline, CDR1 is LNHNV, CDR2 YYDKDF (reference sequence). This CDR3 spans 15 amino acids. Trimming pared 4 bases from V and 3 bases from J, leaving 13 bases between.

CDR3 DNA: TGTGCCAGCACCCGAGGGGGCGGCGGCACTGAAGCTTTCTTT. This sequence encodes CASTRGGGGTEAFF. The chain carries TRBV5-5 and TRBJ1-1; 7 nucleotides align to TRBD1. The length of the CDR3 is 14 residues. Germline values: CDR1 SGHKS, CDR2 YYEKEE (reference sequence). Trimming at V came to 6 bases and at J to 4 bases, leaving 9 bases not matched to a gene.